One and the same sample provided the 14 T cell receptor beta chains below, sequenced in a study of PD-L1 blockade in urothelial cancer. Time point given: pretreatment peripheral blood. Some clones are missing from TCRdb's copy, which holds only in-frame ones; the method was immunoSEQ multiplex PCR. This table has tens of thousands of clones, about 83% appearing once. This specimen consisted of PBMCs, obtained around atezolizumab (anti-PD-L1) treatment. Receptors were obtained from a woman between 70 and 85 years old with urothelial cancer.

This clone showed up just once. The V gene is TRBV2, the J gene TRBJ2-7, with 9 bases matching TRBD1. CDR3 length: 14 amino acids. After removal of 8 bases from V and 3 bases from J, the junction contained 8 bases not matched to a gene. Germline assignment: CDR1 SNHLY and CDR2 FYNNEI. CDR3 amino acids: CASSGQGKYYEQYF. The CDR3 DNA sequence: TGTGCCAGCTCTGGACAGGGGAAGTACTACGAGCAGTACTTC.

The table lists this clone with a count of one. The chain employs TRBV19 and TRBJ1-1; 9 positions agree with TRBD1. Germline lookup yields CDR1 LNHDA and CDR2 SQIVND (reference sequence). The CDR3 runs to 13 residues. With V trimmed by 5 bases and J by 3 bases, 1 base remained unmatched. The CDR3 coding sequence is TGTGCCAGTAGTCGACAGGGGGACACTGAAGCTTTCTTT. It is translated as CASSRQGDTEAFF.

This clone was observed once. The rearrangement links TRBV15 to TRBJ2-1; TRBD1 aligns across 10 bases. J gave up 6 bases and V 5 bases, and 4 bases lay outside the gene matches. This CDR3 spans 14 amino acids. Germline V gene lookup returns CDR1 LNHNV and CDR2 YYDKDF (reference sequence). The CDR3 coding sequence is TGTGCCACCAGCCCCGGGACAGGGGTCAATGAGCAGTTCTTC. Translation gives CATSPGTGVNEQFF.

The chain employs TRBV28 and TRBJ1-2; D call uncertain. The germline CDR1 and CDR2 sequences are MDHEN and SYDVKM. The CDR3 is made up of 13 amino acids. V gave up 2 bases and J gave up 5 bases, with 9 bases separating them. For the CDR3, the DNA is TGTGCCAGCAGTTTAGTGGCAGGTTATGGCTACACCTTC. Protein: CASSLVAGYGYTF.

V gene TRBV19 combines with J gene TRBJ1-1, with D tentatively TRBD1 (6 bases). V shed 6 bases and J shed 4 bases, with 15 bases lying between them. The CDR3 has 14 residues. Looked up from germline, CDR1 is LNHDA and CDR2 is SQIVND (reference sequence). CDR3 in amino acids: CASRDHRELTEAFF. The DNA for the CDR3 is TGTGCCAGTAGGGACCACAGGGAACTCACTGAAGCTTTCTTT.

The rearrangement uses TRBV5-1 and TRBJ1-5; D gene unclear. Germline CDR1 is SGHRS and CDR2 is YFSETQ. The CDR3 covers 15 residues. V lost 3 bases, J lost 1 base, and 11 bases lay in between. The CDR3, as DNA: TGCGCCAGCAGCTCCCACGGGAAAAGCAATCAGCCCCAGCATTTT. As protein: CASSSHGKSNQPQHF.

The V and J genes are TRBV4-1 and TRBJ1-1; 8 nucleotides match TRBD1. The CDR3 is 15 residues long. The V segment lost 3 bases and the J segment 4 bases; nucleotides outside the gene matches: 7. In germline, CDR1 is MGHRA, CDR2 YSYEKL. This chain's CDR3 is CASSQAQGAGTEAFF. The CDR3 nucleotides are TGCGCCAGCAGCCAGGCCCAGGGGGCGGGCACTGAAGCTTTCTTT.

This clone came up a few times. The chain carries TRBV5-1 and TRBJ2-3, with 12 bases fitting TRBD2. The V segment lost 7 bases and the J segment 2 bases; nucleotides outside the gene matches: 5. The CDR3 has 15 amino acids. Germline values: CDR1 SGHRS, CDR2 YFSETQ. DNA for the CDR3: TGCGCCAGCGGTCCTAGCGGGGGGGACACAGATACGCAGTATTTT. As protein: CASGPSGGDTDTQYF.

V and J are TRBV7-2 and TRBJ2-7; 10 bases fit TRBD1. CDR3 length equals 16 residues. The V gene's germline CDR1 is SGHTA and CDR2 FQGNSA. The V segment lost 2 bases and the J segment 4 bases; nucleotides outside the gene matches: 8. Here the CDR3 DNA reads TGTGCCAGCAGCTTAAATGGGGGACAGGGGAGTTACGAGCAGTACTTC. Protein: CASSLNGGQGSYEQYF. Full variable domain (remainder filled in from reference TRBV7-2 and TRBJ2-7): GAGVSQSPSNKVTEKGKDVELRCDPISGHTALYWYRQSLGQGLEFLIYFQGNSAPDKSGLPSDRFSAERTGGSVSTLTIQRTQQEDSAVYLCASSLNGGQGSYEQYFGPGTRLTVT.

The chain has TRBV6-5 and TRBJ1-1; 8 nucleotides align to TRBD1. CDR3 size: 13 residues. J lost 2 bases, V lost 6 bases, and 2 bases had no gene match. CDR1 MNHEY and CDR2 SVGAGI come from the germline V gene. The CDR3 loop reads CASRDRANTEAFF. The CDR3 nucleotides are TGTGCCAGCAGGGACAGGGCCAACACTGAAGCTTTCTTT.

The CDR3 nucleotides are TGTGCCAGCAGTAAACCTAGCGCTAACATTCAGTACTTC. Translated, it gives CASSKPSANIQYF. The rearrangement uses TRBV9 and TRBJ2-4; perhaps TRBD2 as D (6 bases). The germline V gene has CDR1 SGDLS and CDR2 YYNGEE. The CDR3 covers 13 residues. The V gene lost 5 bases and the J gene lost 7 bases, with 13 bases spanning the gap. The whole variable domain, remainder taken from reference TRBV9 and TRBJ2-4, is DSGVTQTPKHLITATGQRVTLRCSPRSGDLSVYWYQQSLDQGLQFLIQYYNGEERAKGNILERFSAQQFPDLHSELNLSSLELGDSALYFCASSKPSANIQYFGAGTRLSVL.

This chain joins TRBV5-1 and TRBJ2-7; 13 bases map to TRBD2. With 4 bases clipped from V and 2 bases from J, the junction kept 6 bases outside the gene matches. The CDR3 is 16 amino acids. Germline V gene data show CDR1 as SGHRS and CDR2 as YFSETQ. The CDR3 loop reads CASSPGLAGVTYEQYF. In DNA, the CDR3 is TGCGCCAGCAGCCCCGGACTAGCGGGGGTAACCTACGAGCAGTACTTC.

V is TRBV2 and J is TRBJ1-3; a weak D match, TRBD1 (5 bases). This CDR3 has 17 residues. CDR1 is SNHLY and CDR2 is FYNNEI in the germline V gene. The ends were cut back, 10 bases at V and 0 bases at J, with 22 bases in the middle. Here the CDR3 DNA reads TGTGCCACACAAGGGGAGGGGCAACCCCTCTCTGGAAACACCATATATTTT. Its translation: CATQGEGQPLSGNTIYF.

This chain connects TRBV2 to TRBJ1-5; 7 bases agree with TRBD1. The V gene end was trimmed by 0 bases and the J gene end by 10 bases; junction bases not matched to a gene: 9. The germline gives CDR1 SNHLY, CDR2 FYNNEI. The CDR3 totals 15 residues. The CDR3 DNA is TGTGCCAGCAGTGAAGCGCGTGAAGGGGGCTCTCCCCAGCATTTT. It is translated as CASSEAREGGSPQHF.